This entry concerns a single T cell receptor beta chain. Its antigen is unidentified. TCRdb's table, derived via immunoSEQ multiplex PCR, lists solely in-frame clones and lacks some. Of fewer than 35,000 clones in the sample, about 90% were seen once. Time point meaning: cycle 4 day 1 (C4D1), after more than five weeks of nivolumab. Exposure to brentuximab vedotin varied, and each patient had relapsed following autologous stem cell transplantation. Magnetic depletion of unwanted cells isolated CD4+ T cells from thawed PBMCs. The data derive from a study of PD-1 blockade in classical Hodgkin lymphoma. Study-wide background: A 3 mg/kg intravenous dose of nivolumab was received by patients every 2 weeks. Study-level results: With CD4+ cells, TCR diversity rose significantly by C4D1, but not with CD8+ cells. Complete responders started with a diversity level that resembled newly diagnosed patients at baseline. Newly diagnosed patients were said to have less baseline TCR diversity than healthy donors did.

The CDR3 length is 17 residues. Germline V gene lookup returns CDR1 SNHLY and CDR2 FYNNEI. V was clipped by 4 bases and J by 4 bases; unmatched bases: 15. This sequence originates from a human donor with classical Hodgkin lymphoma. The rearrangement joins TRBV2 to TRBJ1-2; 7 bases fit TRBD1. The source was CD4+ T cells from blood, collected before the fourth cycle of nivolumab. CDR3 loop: CASSVQIFRGQFYGYTF. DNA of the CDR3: TGTGCCAGCAGTGTGCAAATATTTAGGGGACAGTTCTATGGCTACACCTTC.